One and the same sample provided the 4 T cell receptor beta chains below, sequenced in a study of blood T cell repertoires in COVID-19. Only in-frame clones appear in the TCRdb table, and some are missing; sequencing was by immunoSEQ multiplex PCR. The sample shows 150,000 to 200,000 clones, around 86% of them seen only once. Source material: PBMCs or T cells enriched from blood (not recorded which). The receptors were gathered from a woman between 40 and 55 years old in a cohort exposed to, infected with or recovered from COVID-19 (not recorded which).

Written as DNA, the CDR3 is TGTGCCAGCACCCTCGATCCGGTTCCCTCTGGAAACACCATATATTTT. Translated: CASTLDPVPSGNTIYF. The chain combines TRBV2 with TRBJ1-3; no clear D. V gave up 7 bases and J gave up 0 bases, with 16 bases separating them. Germline CDR1 SNHLY, CDR2 FYNNEI. The CDR3 is 16 amino acids.

The gene calls are TRBV19 and TRBJ2-2; D is unclear. CDR1 is LNHDA, CDR2 SQIVND, per germline (reference sequence). There are 15 residues in the CDR3. V was pared by 5 bases and J by 3 bases, with 13 bases between. CDR3 loop: CASSRSDTDTGELFF. The CDR3 DNA reads TGTGCCAGTAGTCGGTCAGACACGGACACCGGGGAGCTGTTTTTT. Complete variable domain (other parts from reference TRBV19 and TRBJ2-2): DGGITQSPKYLFRKEGQNVTLSCEQNLNHDAMYWYRQDPGQGLRLIYYSQIVNDFQKGDIAEGYSVSREKKESFPLTVTSAQKNPTAFYLCASSRSDTDTGELFFGEGSRLTVL.

This clone was picked up a small number of times. The V gene is TRBV24-1, the J gene TRBJ1-1, with a possible D match to TRBD1 (5 bases). Trimming took 9 bases from V and 7 from J, leaving 11 bases between them. The CDR3 is 11 residues long. Germline CDR1 reads KGHDR; CDR2 reads SFDVKD. CDR3 nucleotides: TGTGCCACCGCGGGGGGACGTGAAGCTTTCTTT. Translating gives CATAGGREAFF.

CDR3 sequence (DNA): TGTGCCAGCAGCTTACTCCAGGGCTATGGCTACACCTTC. Protein product: CASSLLQGYGYTF. This rearrangement joins TRBV7-9 to TRBJ1-2; possible D gene TRBD1, 5 bases. Germline lookup yields CDR1 SEHNR and CDR2 FQNEAQ (reference sequence). Trimming took off 2 bases at V and 4 bases at J, with 8 bases between the two ends. This CDR3 has 13 residues.